A selection of T cell receptor beta chains follows, all from one sample in a study of T-cell memory formation after mild COVID-19. TCRdb reprocessed the 5' RACE reads via MiXCR and lists one record per CDR3 protein. The profile covers 210,000 or so distinct CDR3 sequences, with over 9.5% appearing a single time and approximately 3% taken by the ten largest. Sequenced: PBMCs or a T cell subset sorted from them (not recorded which). Source of these receptors: a man aged 18-30 years who had mild COVID-19 (a few samples of this study predate the infection). Cell type and time point are not known. Each CDR3 is given with its conserved first and last residue. Clone size is given for some rows only: seen once, a few or many times, or a class if the clone is expanded.

>many|TRBJ2-1|TRBV25-1
CASSTGVLHNEQFF
>few|TRBJ1-5|TRBV5-6
CASSSRQGGVNQPQHF
>few|TRBJ1-1|TRBV7-9
CASSLGVGANTEAFF
>-|TRBJ2-7|TRBV18
CASSPWAGGEYEQYF
>-|TRBJ1-5|TRBV6-6
CASSYRGTGSYSNQPQHF
>few|TRBJ2-7|TRBV11-1
CASSSSGSSYEQYF
>-|TRBJ1-1|TRBV20-1
CSARDKTANTEAFF
>few|TRBJ1-5|TRBV4-3
CASSQSSVNQPQHF
>-|TRBJ1-5|TRBV4-2
CASSPRGGLNQPQHF
>-|TRBJ2-3|TRBV19
CASSRQGTTDTQYF
>-|TRBJ2-3|TRBV5-1
CASSSTGGDTDTQYF
>-|TRBJ2-7|TRBV30
CAWSPPRLDGEQYF
>few|TRBJ1-1|TRBV7-6
CASSLRRGDTEAFF
>-|TRBJ1-1|TRBV11-2
CASSLDPRKGLTEAFF
>-|TRBJ2-5|TRBV24-1
CATGRGGGPKETQYF
>few|TRBJ1-2|TRBV30
CAWSGAGPGYTF
>few|TRBJ2-3|TRBV9
CASGPRGESTDTQYF
>many|TRBJ2-3|TRBV5-1
CASSSLPGLAGGTVADTQYF
>few|TRBJ2-2|TRBV10-3
CAITAGTDTNTGELFF
>-|TRBJ2-5|TRBV7-2
CASSLAPGPVTQYF
>few|TRBJ1-1|TRBV7-3
CASSSRAMNTEAFF
>many|TRBJ2-7|TRBV28
CASSSYPGEQYF
>few|TRBJ1-3|TRBV18
CASSPLETGNTIYF
>many|TRBJ1-5|TRBV7-9
CASSPGTGGQPQHF
>few|TRBJ2-5|TRBV7-2
CASSRTGAGETQYF
>few|TRBJ1-6|TRBV4-3
CASSQVWGGLEESPLHF
>-|TRBJ2-3|TRBV4-3
CASSFGPITDTQYF
>-|TRBJ1-5|TRBV7-2
CASSPFYNQPQHF
>few|TRBJ2-1|TRBV7-6
CASSSPGQGADEQFF
>-|TRBJ1-1|TRBV7-2
CASSARILRATEAFF
>few|TRBJ2-5|TRBV2
CASSVPRGLRETQYF
>-|TRBJ1-2|TRBV6-2/TRBV6-3
CASVQDIPRSYTF
>few|TRBJ1-2|TRBV4-3
CASSQDLLGGANYGYTF
>-|TRBJ2-7|TRBV7-8
CASSLEVGDYEQYF
>few|TRBJ2-7|TRBV11-2
CASSPDRGYEQYF
>-|TRBJ1-5|TRBV4-2
CASSQEWGGQPQHF
>-|TRBJ2-2|TRBV9
CASSPRTSGLGTGELFF
>few|TRBJ2-5|TRBV20-1
CSAPRGETQYF
>few|TRBJ2-3|TRBV27
CASTSPGGRTDTQYF
>-|TRBJ1-5|TRBV18
CASSPSSVGLFPNQPQHF
>few|TRBJ1-2|TRBV5-1
CASRKSTGTGTSNYGYTF
>many|TRBJ1-4|TRBV7-9
CASSSGLKLFF
>many|TRBJ1-1|TRBV9
CASSVGPNTEAFF
>few|TRBJ2-5|TRBV20-1
CSARDLAGQETQYF
>few|TRBJ2-3|TRBV28
CASSLLVPRITDTQYF